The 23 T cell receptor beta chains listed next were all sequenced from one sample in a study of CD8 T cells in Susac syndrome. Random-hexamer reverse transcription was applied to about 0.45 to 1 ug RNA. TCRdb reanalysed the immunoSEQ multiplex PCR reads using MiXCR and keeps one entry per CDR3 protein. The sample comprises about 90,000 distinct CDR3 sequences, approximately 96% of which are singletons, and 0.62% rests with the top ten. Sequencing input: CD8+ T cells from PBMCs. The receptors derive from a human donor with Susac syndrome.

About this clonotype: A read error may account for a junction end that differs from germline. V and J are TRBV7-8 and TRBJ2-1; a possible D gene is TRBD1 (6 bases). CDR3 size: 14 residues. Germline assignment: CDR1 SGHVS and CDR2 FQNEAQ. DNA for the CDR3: TGTGCCAGCAGCGAGAGGGAGACCTCGGACAGACGGTGCTTC. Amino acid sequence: CASSERETSDRRCF.

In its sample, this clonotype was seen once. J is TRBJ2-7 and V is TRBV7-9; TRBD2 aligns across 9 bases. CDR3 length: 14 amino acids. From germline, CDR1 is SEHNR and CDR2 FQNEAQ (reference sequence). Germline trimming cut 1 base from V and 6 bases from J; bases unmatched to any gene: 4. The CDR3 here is CASSLEPAGGEQYF. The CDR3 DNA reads TGTGCCAGCAGCTTAGAACCAGCGGGGGGCGAGCAGTACTTC.

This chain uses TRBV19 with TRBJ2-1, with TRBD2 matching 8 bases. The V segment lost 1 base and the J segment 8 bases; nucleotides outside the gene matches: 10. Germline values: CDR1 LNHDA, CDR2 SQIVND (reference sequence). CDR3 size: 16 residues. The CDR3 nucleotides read TGTGCCAGTAGTATAGGTAATAGCGGGGACTCCTATGAGCAGTTCTTC. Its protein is CASSIGNSGDSYEQFF.

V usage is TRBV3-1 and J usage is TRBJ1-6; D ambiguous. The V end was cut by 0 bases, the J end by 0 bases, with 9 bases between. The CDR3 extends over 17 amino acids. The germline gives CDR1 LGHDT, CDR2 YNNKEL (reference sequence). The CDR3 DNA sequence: TGTGCCAGCAGCCAAGACTTGGGAGTCTCCTATAATTCACCCCTCCACTTT. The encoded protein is CASSQDLGVSYNSPLHF.

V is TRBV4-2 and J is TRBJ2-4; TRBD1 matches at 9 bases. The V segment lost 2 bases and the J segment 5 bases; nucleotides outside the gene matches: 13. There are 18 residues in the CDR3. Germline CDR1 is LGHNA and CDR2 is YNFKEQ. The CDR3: CASSQPQTGGPKQNIQYF. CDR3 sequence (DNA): TGTGCCAGCAGCCAACCTCAGACAGGGGGTCCAAAACAAAACATTCAGTACTTC.

CDR3: CASRPLLNTEAFF. The CDR3 bases are TGTGCCAGCAGGCCTTTACTGAACACTGAAGCTTTCTTT. The chain has TRBV6-5 and TRBJ1-1; D is uncertain. The ends were cut back, 6 bases at V and 0 bases at J, with 8 bases in the middle. The CDR3 sequence is 13 residues long. Per germline, CDR1 MNHEY and CDR2 SVGAGI.

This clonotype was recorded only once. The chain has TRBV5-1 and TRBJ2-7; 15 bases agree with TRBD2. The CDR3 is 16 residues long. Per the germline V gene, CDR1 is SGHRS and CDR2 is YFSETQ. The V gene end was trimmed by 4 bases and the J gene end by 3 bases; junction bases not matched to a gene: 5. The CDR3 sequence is CASSPGTSGGLYEQYF. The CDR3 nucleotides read TGCGCCAGCAGCCCCGGGACTAGCGGGGGGCTCTACGAGCAGTACTTC.

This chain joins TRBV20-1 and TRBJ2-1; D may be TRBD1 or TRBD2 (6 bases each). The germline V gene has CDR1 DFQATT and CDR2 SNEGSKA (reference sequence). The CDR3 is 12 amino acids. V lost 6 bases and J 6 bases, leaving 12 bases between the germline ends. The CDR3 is CSARGGGNEQFF. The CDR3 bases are TGCAGTGCCCGAGGAGGGGGCAATGAGCAGTTCTTC.

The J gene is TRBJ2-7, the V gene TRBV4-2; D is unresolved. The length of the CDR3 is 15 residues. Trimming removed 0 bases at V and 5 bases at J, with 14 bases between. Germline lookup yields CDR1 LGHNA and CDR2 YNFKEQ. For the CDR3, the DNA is TGTGCCAGCAGCCAAGATCCAGCGCGGAGCGACGAGCAGTACTTC. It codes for CASSQDPARSDEQYF.

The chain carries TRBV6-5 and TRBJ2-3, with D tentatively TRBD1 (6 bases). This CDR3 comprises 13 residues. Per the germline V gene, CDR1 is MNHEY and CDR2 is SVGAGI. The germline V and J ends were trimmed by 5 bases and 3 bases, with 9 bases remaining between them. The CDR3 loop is CASSTQGTDTQYF. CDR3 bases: TGTGCCAGCAGTACCCAGGGGACAGATACGCAGTATTTT.

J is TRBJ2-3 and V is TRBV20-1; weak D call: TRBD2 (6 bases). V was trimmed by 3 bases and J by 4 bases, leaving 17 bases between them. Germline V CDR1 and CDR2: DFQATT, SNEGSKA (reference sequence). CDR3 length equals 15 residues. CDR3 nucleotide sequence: TGCAGTGCTAGTCCTCGGGAAGGGAGGTCAGATACGCAGTATTTT. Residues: CSASPREGRSDTQYF.

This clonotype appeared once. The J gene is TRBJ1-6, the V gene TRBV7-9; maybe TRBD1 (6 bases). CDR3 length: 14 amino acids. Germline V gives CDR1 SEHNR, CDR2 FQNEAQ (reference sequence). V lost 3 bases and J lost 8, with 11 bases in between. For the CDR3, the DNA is TGTGCCAGCAGCTTTGTCAGGGGTGATTCACCCCTCCACTTT. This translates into CASSFVRGDSPLHF.

The CDR3 region is CAISESGGVTYEQYF. The CDR3 DNA reads TGTGCCATCAGTGAGTCGGGCGGGGTAACCTACGAGCAGTACTTC. The V call is TRBV10-3, the J call TRBJ2-7; D is perhaps TRBD2 (6 bases). From germline, CDR1 is ENHRY and CDR2 SYGVKD. CDR3 length equals 15 residues. V lost 0 bases, J lost 2 bases, and 11 bases lay in between.

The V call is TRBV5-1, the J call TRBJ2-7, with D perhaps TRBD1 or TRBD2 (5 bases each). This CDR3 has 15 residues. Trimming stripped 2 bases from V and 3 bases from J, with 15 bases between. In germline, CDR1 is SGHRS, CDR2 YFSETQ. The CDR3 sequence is CASSFGAELSYEQYF. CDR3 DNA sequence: TGCGCCAGCAGCTTCGGGGCAGAACTTAGCTACGAGCAGTACTTC.

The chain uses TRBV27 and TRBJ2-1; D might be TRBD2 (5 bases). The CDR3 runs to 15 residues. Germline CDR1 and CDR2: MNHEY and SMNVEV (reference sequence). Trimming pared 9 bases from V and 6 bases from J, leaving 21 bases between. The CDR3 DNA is TGTGCCAGTTCGCGGACGGGTTCGGGGAGCAATGAGCAGTTCTTC. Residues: CASSRTGSGSNEQFF.

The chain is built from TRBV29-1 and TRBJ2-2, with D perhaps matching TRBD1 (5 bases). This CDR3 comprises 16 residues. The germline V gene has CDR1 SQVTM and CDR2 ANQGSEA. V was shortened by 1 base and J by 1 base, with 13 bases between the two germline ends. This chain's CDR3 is CSVEGLGPGNTGELFF. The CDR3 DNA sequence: TGCAGCGTTGAAGGCTTGGGGCCGGGGAACACCGGGGAGCTGTTTTTT.

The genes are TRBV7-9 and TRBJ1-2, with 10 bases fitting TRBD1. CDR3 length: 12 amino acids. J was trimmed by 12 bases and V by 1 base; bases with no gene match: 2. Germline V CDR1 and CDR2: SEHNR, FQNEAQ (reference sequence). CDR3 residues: CASSLETGGNTF. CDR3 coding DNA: TGTGCCAGCAGCTTAGAGACAGGGGGCAACACCTTC. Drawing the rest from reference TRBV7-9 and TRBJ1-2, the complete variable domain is DTGVSQNPRHKITKRGQNVTFRCDPISEHNRLYWYRQTLGQGPEFLTYFQNEAQLEKSRLLSDRFSAERPKGSFSTLEIQRTEQGDSAMYLCASSLETGGNTFGSGTRLTVV.

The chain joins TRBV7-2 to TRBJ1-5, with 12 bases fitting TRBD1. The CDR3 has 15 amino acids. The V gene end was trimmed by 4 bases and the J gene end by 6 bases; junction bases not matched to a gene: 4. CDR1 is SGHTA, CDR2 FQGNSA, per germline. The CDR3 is CASSSGQGAVQPQHF. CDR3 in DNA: TGTGCCAGCAGCTCGGGACAGGGGGCCGTTCAGCCCCAGCATTTT.

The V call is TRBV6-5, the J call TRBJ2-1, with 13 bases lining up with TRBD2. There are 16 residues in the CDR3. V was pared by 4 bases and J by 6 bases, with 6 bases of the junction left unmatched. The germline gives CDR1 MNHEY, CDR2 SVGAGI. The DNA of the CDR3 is TGTGCCAGCAGTTCATTGACTAGCGGGGGGTCCAATGAGCAGTTCTTC. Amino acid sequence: CASSSLTSGGSNEQFF.

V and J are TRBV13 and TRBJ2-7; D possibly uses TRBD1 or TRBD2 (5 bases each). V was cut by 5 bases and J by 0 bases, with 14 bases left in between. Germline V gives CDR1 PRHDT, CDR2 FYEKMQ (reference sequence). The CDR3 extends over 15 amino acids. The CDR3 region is CASSTRQRSSYEQYF. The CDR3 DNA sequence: TGTGCCAGCAGCACCCGACAGCGGAGCTCCTACGAGCAGTACTTC.

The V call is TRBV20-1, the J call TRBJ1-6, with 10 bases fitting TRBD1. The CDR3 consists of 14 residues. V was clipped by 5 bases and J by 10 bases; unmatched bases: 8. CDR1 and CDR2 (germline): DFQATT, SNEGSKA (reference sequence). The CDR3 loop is CSALSGQGTSPLHF. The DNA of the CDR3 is TGCAGTGCTCTTTCGGGACAGGGGACCTCACCCCTCCACTTT.

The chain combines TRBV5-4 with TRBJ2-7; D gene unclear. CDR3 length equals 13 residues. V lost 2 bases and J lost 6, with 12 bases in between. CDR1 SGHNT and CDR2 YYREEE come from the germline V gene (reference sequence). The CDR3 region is CASSFFKGSEQYF. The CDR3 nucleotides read TGTGCCAGCAGCTTCTTCAAGGGATCCGAGCAGTACTTC.

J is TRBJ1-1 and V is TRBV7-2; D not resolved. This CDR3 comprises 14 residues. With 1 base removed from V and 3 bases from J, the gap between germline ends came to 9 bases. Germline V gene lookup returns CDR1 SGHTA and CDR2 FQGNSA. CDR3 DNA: TGTGCCAGCAGCTTAGAGGGCGAGGACACTGAAGCTTTCTTT. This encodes CASSLEGEDTEAFF.